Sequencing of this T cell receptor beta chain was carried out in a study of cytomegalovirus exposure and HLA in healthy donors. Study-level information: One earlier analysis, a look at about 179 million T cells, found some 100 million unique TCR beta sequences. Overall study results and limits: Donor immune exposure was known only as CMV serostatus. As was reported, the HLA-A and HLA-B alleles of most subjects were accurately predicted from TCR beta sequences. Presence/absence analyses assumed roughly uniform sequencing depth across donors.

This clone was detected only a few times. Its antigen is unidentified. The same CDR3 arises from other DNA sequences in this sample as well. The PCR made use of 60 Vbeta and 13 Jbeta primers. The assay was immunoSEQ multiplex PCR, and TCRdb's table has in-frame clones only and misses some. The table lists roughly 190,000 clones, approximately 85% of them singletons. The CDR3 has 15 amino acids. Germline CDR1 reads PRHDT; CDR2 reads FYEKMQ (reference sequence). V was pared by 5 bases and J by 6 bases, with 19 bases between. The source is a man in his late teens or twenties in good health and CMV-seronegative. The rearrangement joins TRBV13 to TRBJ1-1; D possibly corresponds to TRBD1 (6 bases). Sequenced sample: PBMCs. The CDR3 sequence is CASSPPQGSRAEAFF. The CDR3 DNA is TGTGCCAGCAGCCCCCCACAGGGCTCGCGAGCTGAAGCTTTCTTT.